The present entry profiles one T cell receptor beta chain with its context. The sample is drawn from a study of blood T cell repertoires in COVID-19. Study-wide background: Some COVID-19 samples were acute and others convalescent; all came from the United States, Italy and Spain. The analysed material was cDNA or gDNA that came from T cells, B-cell-depleted T cells, or PBMCs.

The V end was cut by 1 base, the J end by 4 bases, with 11 bases between. CDR1 is SGHKS, CDR2 YYEKEE, per germline (reference sequence). CDR3 length equals 14 residues. Per the study methods: Reference gene primer amplification gave estimated nucleated cell counts. Only in-frame clones appear in the TCRdb table, and some are missing; sequencing was by immunoSEQ multiplex PCR. V, J and clone size are taken as reported in that table, and D and trimming were inferred from the DNA itself. In the table there are about 140,000 clones, 70% to 80% of which are singletons. The source of this sequence is an elderly woman with active or convalescent COVID-19. Sequenced sample: peripheral blood. The gene calls are TRBV5-5 and TRBJ1-2, with D uncertain. The CDR3 nucleotides read TGTGCCAGCAGCTTGTCGCTTGGCAGCTATGGCTACACCTTC. Protein product: CASSLSLGSYGYTF.